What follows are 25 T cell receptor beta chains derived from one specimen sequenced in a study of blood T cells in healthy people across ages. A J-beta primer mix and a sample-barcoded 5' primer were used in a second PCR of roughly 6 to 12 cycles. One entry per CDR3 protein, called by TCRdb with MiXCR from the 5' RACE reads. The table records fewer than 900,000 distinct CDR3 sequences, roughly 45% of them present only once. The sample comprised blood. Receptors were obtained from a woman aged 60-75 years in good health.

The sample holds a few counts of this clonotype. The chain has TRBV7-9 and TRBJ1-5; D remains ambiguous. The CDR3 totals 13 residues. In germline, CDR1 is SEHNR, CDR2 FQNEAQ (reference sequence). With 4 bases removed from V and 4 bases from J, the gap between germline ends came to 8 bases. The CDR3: CASSSGSNQPQHF. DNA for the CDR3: TGTGCCAGCAGCTCGGGGTCTAATCAGCCCCAGCATTTT.

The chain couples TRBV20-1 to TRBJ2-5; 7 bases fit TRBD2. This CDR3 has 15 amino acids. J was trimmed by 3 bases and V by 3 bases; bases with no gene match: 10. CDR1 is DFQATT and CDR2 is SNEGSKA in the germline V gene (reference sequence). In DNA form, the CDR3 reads TGCAGTGCTAGTAATCGCGGGAGAAAGAAAGAGACCCAGTACTTC. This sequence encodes CSASNRGRKKETQYF.

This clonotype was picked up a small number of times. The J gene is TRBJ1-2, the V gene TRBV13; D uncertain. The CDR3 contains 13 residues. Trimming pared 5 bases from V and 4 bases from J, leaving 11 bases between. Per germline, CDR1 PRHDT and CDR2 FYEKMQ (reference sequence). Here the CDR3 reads CASSVEGFYGYTF. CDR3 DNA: TGTGCCAGCAGCGTGGAGGGATTCTATGGCTACACCTTC.

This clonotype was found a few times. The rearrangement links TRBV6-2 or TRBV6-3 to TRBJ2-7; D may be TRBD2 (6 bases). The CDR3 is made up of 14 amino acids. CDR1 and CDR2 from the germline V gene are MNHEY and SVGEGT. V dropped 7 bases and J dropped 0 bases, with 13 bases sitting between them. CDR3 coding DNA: TGTGCCAGCACCACGGGGGTCAACTCCTACGAGCAGTACTTC. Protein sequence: CASTTGVNSYEQYF.

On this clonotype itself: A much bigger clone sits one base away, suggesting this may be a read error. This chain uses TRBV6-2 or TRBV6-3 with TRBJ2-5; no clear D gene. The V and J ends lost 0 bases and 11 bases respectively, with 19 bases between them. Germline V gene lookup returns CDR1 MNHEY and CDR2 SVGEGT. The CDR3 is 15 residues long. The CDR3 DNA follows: TGTGCCAGCAGTTACTCCACAGAACTCGGCCATGAGCAGTACTTC. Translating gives CASSYSTELGHEQYF.

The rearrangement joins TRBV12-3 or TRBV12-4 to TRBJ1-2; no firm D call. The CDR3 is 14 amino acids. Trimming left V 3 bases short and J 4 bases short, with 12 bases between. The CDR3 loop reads CASSLIGQAYGYTF. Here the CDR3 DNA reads TGTGCCAGCAGTTTGATAGGGCAGGCCTATGGCTACACCTTC.

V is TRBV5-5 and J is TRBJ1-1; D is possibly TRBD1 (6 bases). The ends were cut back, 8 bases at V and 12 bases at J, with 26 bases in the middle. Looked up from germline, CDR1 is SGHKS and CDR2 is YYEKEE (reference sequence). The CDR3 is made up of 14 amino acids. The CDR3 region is CASSVEGRQVVSFF. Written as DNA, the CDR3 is TGTGCCAGTAGCGTGGAGGGGAGACAGGTTGTGTCTTTCTTT. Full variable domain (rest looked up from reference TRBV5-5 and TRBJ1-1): DAGVTQSPTHLIKTRGQQVTLRCSPISGHKSVSWYQQVLGQGPQFIFQYYEKEERGRGNFPDRFSARQFPNYSSELNVNALLLGDSALYLCASSVEGRQVVSFFGQGTRLTVV.

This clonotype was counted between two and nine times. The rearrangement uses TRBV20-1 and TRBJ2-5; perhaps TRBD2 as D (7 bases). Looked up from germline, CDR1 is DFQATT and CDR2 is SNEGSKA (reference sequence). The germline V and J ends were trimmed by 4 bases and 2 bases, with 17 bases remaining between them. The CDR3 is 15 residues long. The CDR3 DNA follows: TGCAGTGCTAAAGGGGGGGCAAAGGCACAAGAGACCCAGTACTTC. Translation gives CSAKGGAKAQETQYF.

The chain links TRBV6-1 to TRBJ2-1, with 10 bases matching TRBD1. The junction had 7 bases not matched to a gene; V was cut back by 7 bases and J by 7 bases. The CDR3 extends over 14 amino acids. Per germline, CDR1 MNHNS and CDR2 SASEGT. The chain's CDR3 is CASNLDRGRNEQFF. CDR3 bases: TGTGCCAGCAATTTGGACAGGGGGAGGAATGAGCAGTTCTTC.

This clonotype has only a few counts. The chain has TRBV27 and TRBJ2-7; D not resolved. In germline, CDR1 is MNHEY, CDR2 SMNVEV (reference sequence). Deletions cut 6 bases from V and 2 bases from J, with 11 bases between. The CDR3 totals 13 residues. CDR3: CASRRGHAYEQYF. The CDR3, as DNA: TGTGCCAGCAGGCGCGGCCATGCCTACGAGCAGTACTTC.

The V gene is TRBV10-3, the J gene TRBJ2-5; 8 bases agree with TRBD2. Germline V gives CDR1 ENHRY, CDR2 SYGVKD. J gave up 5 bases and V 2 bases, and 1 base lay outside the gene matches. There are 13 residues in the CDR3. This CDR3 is CAISEPGGETQYF. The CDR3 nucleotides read TGTGCCATCAGTGAGCCGGGAGGGGAGACCCAGTACTTC.

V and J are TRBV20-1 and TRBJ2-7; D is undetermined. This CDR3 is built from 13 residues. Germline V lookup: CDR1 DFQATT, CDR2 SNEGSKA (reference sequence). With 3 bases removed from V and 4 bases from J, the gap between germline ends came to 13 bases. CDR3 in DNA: TGCAGTGCTAGTTTGCAGCGTGAGTACGAGCAGTACTTC. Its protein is CSASLQREYEQYF.

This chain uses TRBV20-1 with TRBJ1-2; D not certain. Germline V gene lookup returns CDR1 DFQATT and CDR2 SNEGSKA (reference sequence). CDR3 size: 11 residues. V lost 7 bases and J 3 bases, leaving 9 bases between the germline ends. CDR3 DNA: TGCAGTGTACCGGGATACTATGGCTACACCTTC. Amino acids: CSVPGYYGYTF.

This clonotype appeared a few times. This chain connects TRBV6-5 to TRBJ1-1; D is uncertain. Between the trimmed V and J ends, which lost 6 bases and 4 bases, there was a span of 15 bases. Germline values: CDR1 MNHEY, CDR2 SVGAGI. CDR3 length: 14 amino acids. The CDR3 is CASRSATWGTEAFF. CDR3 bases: TGTGCCAGCAGATCAGCCACCTGGGGCACTGAAGCTTTCTTT.

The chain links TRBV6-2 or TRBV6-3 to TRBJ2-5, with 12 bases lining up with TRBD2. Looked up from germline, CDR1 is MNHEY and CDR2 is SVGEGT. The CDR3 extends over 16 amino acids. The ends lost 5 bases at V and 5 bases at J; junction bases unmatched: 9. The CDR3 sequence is CASSDPSGGALETQYF. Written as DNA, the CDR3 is TGTGCCAGCAGTGACCCTAGCGGGGGGGCTCTGGAGACCCAGTACTTC.

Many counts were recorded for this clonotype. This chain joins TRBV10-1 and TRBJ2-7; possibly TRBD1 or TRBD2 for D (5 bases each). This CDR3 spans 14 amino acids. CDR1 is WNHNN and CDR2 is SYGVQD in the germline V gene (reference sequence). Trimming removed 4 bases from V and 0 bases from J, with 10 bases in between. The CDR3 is CASSAGTVSYEQYF. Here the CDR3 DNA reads TGCGCCAGCAGTGCCGGGACGGTCTCCTACGAGCAGTACTTC.

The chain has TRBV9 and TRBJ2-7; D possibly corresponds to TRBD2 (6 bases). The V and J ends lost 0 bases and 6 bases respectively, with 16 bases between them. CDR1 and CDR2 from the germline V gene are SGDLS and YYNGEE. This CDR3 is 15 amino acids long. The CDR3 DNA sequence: TGTGCCAGCAGCGTAGGCGGGGTAACTTTGGGCGAGCAGTACTTC. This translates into CASSVGGVTLGEQYF.

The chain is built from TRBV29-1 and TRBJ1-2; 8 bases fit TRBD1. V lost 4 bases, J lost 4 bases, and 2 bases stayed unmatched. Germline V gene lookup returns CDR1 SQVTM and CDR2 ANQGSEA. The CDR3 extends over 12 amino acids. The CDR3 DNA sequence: TGCAGCGTTGGGCAGGGGGCCTATGGCTACACCTTC. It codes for CSVGQGAYGYTF. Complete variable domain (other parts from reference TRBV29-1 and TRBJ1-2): SAVISQKPSRDICQRGTSLTIQCQVDSQVTMMFWYRQQPGQSLTLIATANQGSEATYESGFVIDKFPISRPNLTFSTLTVSNMSPEDSSIYLCSVGQGAYGYTFGSGTRLTVV.

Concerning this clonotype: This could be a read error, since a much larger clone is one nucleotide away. CDR3 residues: CATTAFRSEERFF. The DNA for the CDR3 is TGTGCCACCACGGCCTTCCGCAGCGAAGAGCGGTTCTTC. The chain combines TRBV24-1 with TRBJ2-1; D is ambiguous. Germline V gene sequence: CDR1 KGHDR, CDR2 SFDVKD. CDR3 size: 13 residues.

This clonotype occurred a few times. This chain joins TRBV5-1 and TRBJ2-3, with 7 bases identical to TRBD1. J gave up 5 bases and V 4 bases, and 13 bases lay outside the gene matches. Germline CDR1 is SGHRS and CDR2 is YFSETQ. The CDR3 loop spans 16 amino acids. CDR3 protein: CASSQRLGGAGDTQYF. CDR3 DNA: TGCGCCAGCAGCCAACGGCTAGGGGGCGCGGGAGATACGCAGTATTTT.

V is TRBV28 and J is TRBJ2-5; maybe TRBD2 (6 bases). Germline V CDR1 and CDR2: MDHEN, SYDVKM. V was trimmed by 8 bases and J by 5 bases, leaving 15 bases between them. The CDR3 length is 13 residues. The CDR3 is CASGTLRTETQYF. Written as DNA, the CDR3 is TGTGCCAGCGGGACTCTTCGTACGGAGACCCAGTACTTC.

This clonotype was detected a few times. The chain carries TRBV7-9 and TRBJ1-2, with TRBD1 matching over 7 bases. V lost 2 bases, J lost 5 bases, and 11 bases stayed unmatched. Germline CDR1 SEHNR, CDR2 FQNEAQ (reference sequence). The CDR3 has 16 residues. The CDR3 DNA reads TGTGCCAGCAGCTTACTCCAGGACAGGATCCCTTATGGCTACACCTTC. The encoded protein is CASSLLQDRIPYGYTF.

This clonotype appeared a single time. CDR3 loop: CASSLTLARSTDTQYF. The CDR3 DNA follows: TGTGCCAGCAGCCTCACGCTAGCGAGAAGCACAGATACGCAGTATTTT. The rearrangement uses TRBV4-2 and TRBJ2-3; D is perhaps TRBD2 (6 bases). The CDR3 is made up of 16 amino acids. CDR1 and CDR2 (germline): LGHNA, YNFKEQ. Deletions cut 4 bases from V and 0 bases from J, with 14 bases between.

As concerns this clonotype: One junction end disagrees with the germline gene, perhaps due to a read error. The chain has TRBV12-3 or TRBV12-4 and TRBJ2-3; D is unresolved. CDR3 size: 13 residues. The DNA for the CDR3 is TGTGCCAGCAGTTTAGCGGGAACAGATATGCAGTATTTT. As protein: CASSLAGTDMQYF.

The CDR3 nucleotides are TGTGCCAGCAGCCCGAAGGGACTAGCGGGTATCAATGAGCAGTTCTTC. This translates into CASSPKGLAGINEQFF. This rearrangement joins TRBV7-2 to TRBJ2-1; 12 bases line up with TRBD2. This CDR3 region has 16 residues. Germline V CDR1 and CDR2: SGHTA, FQGNSA. With 5 bases clipped from V and 6 bases from J, the junction kept 8 bases outside the gene matches.